This is a list of T cell receptor beta chains from one sample in a study of OX40 agonist ivuxolimab in advanced cancers. Generated by immunoSEQ multiplex PCR, the TCRdb table keeps only in-frame clones and is missing some. The profile shows 98,000 or so clones, around 90% of them singletons. The sequencing used CD4+ or CD8+ T cells sorted from blood, collected in a trial of the OX40 agonist ivuxolimab. Receptors originate from an adult with an advanced solid tumor such as melanoma, head and neck, liver or kidney cancer. CDR3s leave out the opening cysteine and the closing phenylalanine or tryptophan. The D gene is left open where the match is weak. Not every row has a clone size; where given, it reads once, few, many or a size class.

TRBV5-8,TRBJ2-5,NA,NA,ASSFQQTGRRQQY
TRBV19,TRBJ2-7,NA,TRBD2,ASRQTSASSPYEQY
TRBV5-5,TRBJ2-3,NA,TRBD2,ASSLALTSGGADTQY
TRBV11-3,TRBJ2-7,NA,TRBD1,ASSPVRTGNFGEQY
TRBV6-6,TRBJ2-1,NA,NA,ASHSYNEQF
TRBV5-1,TRBJ2-7,NA,TRBD1,ASTPGQEYGEQY
TRBV25-1,TRBJ1-1,NA,NA,ASSGSNFNTEAF
TRBV18,TRBJ1-1,NA,NA,ASSPPAGRDTEAF
TRBV29-1,TRBJ2-7,NA,NA,SVSTSGEQY
TRBV19,TRBJ2-1,NA,TRBD2,ASSTGLAGGDEQF
TRBV6-4,TRBJ2-5,NA,NA,ASSDSRLRSNEAQY
TRBV30,TRBJ2-3,once,NA,AWSVAGNTDTQY
TRBV6-6,TRBJ2-5,NA,NA,ASARGGPEETQY
TRBV12-5,TRBJ2-3,NA,NA,ASGLVADTQY
TRBV6-6,TRBJ2-1,NA,NA,ASITGQYNEQF
TRBV9,TRBJ1-2,NA,TRBD1,ASSVGGQGFYGYT
TRBV18,TRBJ2-5,once,NA,ASSPSAGAETQY
TRBV11-2,TRBJ1-1,NA,TRBD1,ASSPHPGGDTEAF
TRBV2,TRBJ2-1,NA,NA,ASTRLGAVEQF
TRBV5-1,TRBJ1-6,NA,TRBD1,ASSLEGTGLSPLH
TRBV2,TRBJ1-1,NA,NA,ASRPLTGPNTEAF
TRBV6-1,TRBJ1-4,once,TRBD1,ASSEIPGQGAGGREKLF
TRBV5-1,TRBJ1-3,once,NA,ASSFEGALSGNTIY
TRBV19,TRBJ1-4,NA,TRBD1,ASSIDPPRQGANEKLF
TRBV5-1,TRBJ1-4,NA,TRBD1,ASSLSRGVAANEKLF
TRBV30,TRBJ1-4,once,NA,AWSTTGDGLNEKLF
TRBV11-2,TRBJ2-5,NA,TRBD1,ASSRDRWTQY
TRBV10-2,TRBJ1-5,NA,NA,ASSESTTAAGNQPQH
TRBV19,TRBJ1-6,NA,TRBD1,ASSIPPGQGLYSPLH
TRBV6-6,TRBJ2-7,NA,TRBD2,ASSFLAGAYEQY
TRBV7-6,TRBJ1-5,NA,TRBD1,ASSLGTGDSNQPQH
TRBV6-1,TRBJ1-1,NA,TRBD1,ASSGGQPSTEAF
TRBV19,TRBJ2-2,NA,TRBD2,ATTGSGSGTGELF
TRBV29-1,TRBJ1-1,NA,NA,SVEMAGGGTEAF
TRBV18,TRBJ2-7,NA,TRBD1,ASSLGQGSSYEQY
TRBV18,TRBJ2-1,NA,NA,ASSPSQAGNNEQF
TRBV6-5,TRBJ1-2,NA,NA,ASSYLLGSNYGYT
TRBV6-1,TRBJ2-2,NA,NA,ASSEARTDPFANTGELF
TRBV13,TRBJ1-1,NA,NA,ASSLATGVNTEAF
TRBV11-2,TRBJ1-5,NA,TRBD1,ASSYGTGYSNQPQH
TRBV19,TRBJ1-2,NA,NA,ASSPQGGAGYT
TRBV5-1,TRBJ2-7,NA,NA,ASSLQAGGNEQY
TRBV20-1,TRBJ1-1,NA,NA,SAPQNTEAF
TRBV19,TRBJ1-5,once,TRBD1,ASKDRSRGNQPQH
TRBV6-1,TRBJ2-3,NA,NA,AGAGAGTPDTQY
TRBV6-5,TRBJ2-5,NA,TRBD2,ASSYGRGQETQY
TRBV5-1,TRBJ2-7,few,TRBD1,ASSWGQPSYEQY
TRBV5-4,TRBJ2-7,NA,TRBD1,ASSQDRGYEQY
TRBV5-1,TRBJ2-3,NA,NA,ASNQGGTDTQY
TRBV5-8,TRBJ2-1,NA,NA,ASSLRAWGGDNEQF
TRBV29-1,TRBJ2-7,NA,TRBD1,SVLTTGGAEQY
TRBV19,TRBJ1-1,NA,NA,ASSIEGYMNTEAF
TRBV7-8,TRBJ2-7,NA,NA,ASSTNPGAPSYEQY
TRBV11-2,TRBJ2-5,NA,NA,ASSLAQETQY
TRBV2,TRBJ2-3,once,TRBD1,ASRETGATDTQY
TRBV5-1,TRBJ1-1,NA,NA,ASSLDPGVNTEAF
TRBV19,TRBJ1-4,NA,NA,ASSMGANEKLF
TRBV21-1,TRBJ2-7,NA,NA,ASSHRGFEQY
TRBV5-8,TRBJ1-1,NA,NA,ASTQNRGAGFTEAF
TRBV10-3,TRBJ2-5,NA,TRBD1,AISPTGGQETQY